Below are 20 T cell receptor beta chains sequenced from a single sample in a study of blood T cell repertoires in COVID-19. Clones were read by immunoSEQ multiplex PCR, and TCRdb kept only the in-frame ones, dropping some. The sample consists of around 140,000 clones, about 86% of them appearing once. The sequencing input was peripheral blood. Receptor source: an older woman with acute or convalescent COVID-19.

The chain employs TRBV9 and TRBJ1-1; 7 bases are a match to TRBD1. Germline V gene data show CDR1 as SGDLS and CDR2 as YYNGEE. The V segment lost 4 bases and the J segment 4 bases; nucleotides outside the gene matches: 7. The CDR3 spans 14 residues. The CDR3 reads CASSTQTGSTEAFF. The CDR3 DNA follows: TGTGCCAGCAGCACCCAGACAGGGAGCACTGAAGCTTTCTTT.

The chain combines TRBV6-6 with TRBJ1-3; D unclear. With 2 bases removed from V and 4 bases from J, the gap between germline ends came to 12 bases. Germline V CDR1 and CDR2: MNHNY, SVGAGI (reference sequence). The CDR3 is made up of 15 amino acids. The CDR3 DNA follows: TGTGCCAGCAGTTACGGAACCGCGGCGGGAAACACCATATATTTT. This codes for CASSYGTAAGNTIYF.

The rearrangement joins TRBV7-2 to TRBJ1-4, with TRBD1 matching over 10 bases. Looked up from germline, CDR1 is SGHTA and CDR2 is FQGNSA. The CDR3 consists of 15 residues. The V and J ends lost 5 bases and 8 bases, in that order; junction bases with no gene match: 8. CDR3 residues: CASSKRQGAREKLFF. The CDR3 region has the DNA TGTGCCAGCAGCAAACGACAGGGGGCGAGGGAAAAACTGTTTTTT.

The chain joins TRBV30 to TRBJ2-3; D gene unclear. The CDR3 length is 13 residues. V was pared by 1 base and J by 4 bases, with 9 bases between. Germline lookup yields CDR1 GTSNPN and CDR2 SVGIG (reference sequence). The CDR3 nucleotides read TGTGCCTGGAGTGAAATTTGGCCAGATACGCAGTATTTT. Translation: CAWSEIWPDTQYF.

The chain has TRBV12-3 or TRBV12-4 and TRBJ1-3; unclear D gene. This CDR3 has 13 residues. The CDR3 DNA reads TGTGTCGCCCACGGGATCTCTGGAAACACCATATATTTT. Translated, it gives CVAHGISGNTIYF.

The chain joins TRBV12-3 or TRBV12-4 to TRBJ1-2; weak D call: TRBD1 (6 bases). V was clipped by 6 bases and J by 8 bases, with 13 bases between them. The CDR3 runs to 12 residues. In DNA form, the CDR3 reads TGTGCCAGCAGCTCAACAGGGTACGGCTACACCTTC. Translation gives CASSSTGYGYTF.

V is TRBV6-1 and J is TRBJ1-1, with D maybe TRBD1 (5 bases). CDR3 length equals 13 residues. The V end lost 2 bases, the J end lost 7 bases, and 11 bases lay between the germline ends. The germline V gene has CDR1 MNHNS and CDR2 SASEGT. The CDR3 loop reads CASSELGVGEAFF. The CDR3 DNA follows: TGTGCCAGCAGTGAACTAGGGGTGGGTGAAGCTTTCTTT.

This clone was detected a few times. A read error may produce the germline difference seen at one junction end. The V gene is TRBV2, the J gene TRBJ2-7; 8 bases map to TRBD1. The CDR3 has 13 residues. Looked up from germline, CDR1 is SNHLY and CDR2 is FYNNEI. The DNA for the CDR3 is TGTGCCAGCAGGGTCGGCAGGGGGCAGGTCTCGAACTTC. It specifies CASRVGRGQVSNF.

The chain uses TRBV12-2 and TRBJ1-2; the DNA was not used to check the table's D call, TRBD1. TRBV12-2 is a recognized pseudogene. The CDR3 contains 16 residues. CDR3 nucleotides: TGTGCAAGTCGCTTAGAGGTGACAGGGGGTGACTATGGCTACACCTTC. Protein product: CASRLEVTGGDYGYTF.

This clone is a singleton in its sample. The rearrangement links TRBV7-8 to TRBJ2-7; TRBD1 agrees at 8 bases. V was clipped by 5 bases and J by 8 bases; unmatched bases: 5. The CDR3 extends over 12 amino acids. Germline CDR1 is SGHVS and CDR2 is FQNEAQ. The chain's CDR3 is CASSRTGGKQYF. The CDR3 DNA reads TGTGCCAGCAGCCGCACAGGGGGTAAGCAGTACTTC.

The V and J genes are TRBV5-1 and TRBJ1-6; TRBD1 is a possible D gene (5 bases). The CDR3 loop spans 13 amino acids. Trimming removed 6 bases from V and 5 bases from J, with 9 bases in between. Germline CDR1 and CDR2: SGHRS and YFSETQ. The CDR3 region is CASNEGDNSPLHF. The CDR3 DNA is TGCGCCAGCAATGAAGGGGATAATTCACCCCTCCACTTT.

The chain has TRBV15 and TRBJ1-3, with 8 positions matching TRBD1. CDR1 and CDR2 from the germline V gene are LNHNV and YYDKDF (reference sequence). There are 17 residues in the CDR3. Trimming took 4 bases from V and 5 from J; bases not matched to a gene: 13. The CDR3 loop is CATSNSETGVVRNTIYF. CDR3 bases: TGTGCCACCAGCAATTCCGAGACAGGGGTTGTGCGAAACACCATATATTTT. Based on the CDR3 plus reference TRBV15 and TRBJ1-3, the full variable domain is DAMVIQNPRYQVTQFGKPVTLSCSQTLNHNVMYWYQQKSSQAPKLLFHYYDKDFNNEADTPDNFQSRRPNTSFCFLDIRSPGLGDTAMYLCATSNSETGVVRNTIYFGEGSWLTVV.

The chain has TRBV7-9 and TRBJ1-1; a possible D gene is TRBD1 (6 bases). The CDR3 has 15 amino acids. The V end was cut by 6 bases, the J end by 1 base, with 15 bases between. Germline loops: CDR1 SEHNR, CDR2 FQNEAQ (reference sequence). The CDR3 DNA follows: TGTGCCAGCAGACGCCCCCTGGGGGCGAACACTGAAGCTTTCTTT. Translating gives CASRRPLGANTEAFF.

This clone was recorded many times. The J gene is TRBJ2-1, the V gene TRBV19; D call uncertain. Germline V gene data show CDR1 as LNHDA and CDR2 as SQIVND (reference sequence). The ends were cut back, 5 bases at V and 6 bases at J, with 11 bases in the middle. The CDR3 has 13 residues. The DNA for the CDR3 is TGTGCCAGTAGTCCCGGTCCTCGCAATGAGCAGTTCTTC. This translates into CASSPGPRNEQFF.

The table lists this clone with a count of one. The chain recombines TRBV5-1 with TRBJ1-1; perhaps TRBD1 as D (5 bases). The CDR3 length is 15 residues. V gave up 0 bases and J gave up 4 bases, with 13 bases separating them. Germline loops: CDR1 SGHRS, CDR2 YFSETQ. The CDR3 bases are TGCGCCAGCAGCTTGGACAGGCCTTTCGGCACTGAAGCTTTCTTT. It is translated as CASSLDRPFGTEAFF.

The rearrangement joins TRBV7-8 to TRBJ1-5; D not certain. Trimming cost V 5 bases and J 1 base, with 15 bases left between them. Looked up from germline, CDR1 is SGHVS and CDR2 is FQNEAQ. This CDR3 is built from 16 residues. The CDR3 sequence: CASSPMGGLSNQPQHF. CDR3 DNA: TGTGCCAGCAGCCCCATGGGAGGGCTAAGCAATCAGCCCCAGCATTTT.

The rearrangement uses TRBV5-4 and TRBJ2-7; TRBD2 agrees at 8 bases. Germline CDR1 and CDR2: SGHNT and YYREEE (reference sequence). This CDR3 is built from 15 residues. V shed 0 bases, J shed 2 bases, and the junction held 4 bases outside the gene matches. The CDR3 DNA reads as TGTGCCAGCAGCTTGGCCAGCGGGGGCACCTACGAGCAGTACTTC. Encoded protein: CASSLASGGTYEQYF.

The chain combines TRBV19 with TRBJ2-3; 10 nucleotides align to TRBD1. The CDR3 sequence is 17 residues long. Trimming took 4 bases from V and 0 from J; bases not matched to a gene: 7. CDR1 is LNHDA and CDR2 is SQIVND in the germline V gene (reference sequence). The CDR3 here is CASSRGQGSASTDTQYF. For the CDR3, the DNA is TGTGCCAGTAGTAGGGGACAGGGGTCTGCTAGCACAGATACGCAGTATTTT.

The chain is built from TRBV7-8 and TRBJ1-5, with D possibly matching TRBD1 (5 bases). This CDR3 has 16 residues. Germline CDR1 reads SGHVS; CDR2 reads FQNEAQ. V lost 1 base, J lost 4 bases, and 14 bases lay in between. The CDR3 DNA sequence: TGTGCCAGCAGCTTAGAAAGGCAGCCAGGGAATCAGCCCCAGCATTTT. It encodes CASSLERQPGNQPQHF.

V is TRBV10-3 and J is TRBJ2-7; TRBD2 might be the D (5 bases). Deletions cut 5 bases from V and 4 bases from J, with 12 bases between. Germline V CDR1 and CDR2: ENHRY, SYGVKD. CDR3 length equals 13 residues. CDR3 DNA: TGTGCCATCAGTACGGGGTCGAGATACGAGCAGTACTTC. The encoded protein is CAISTGSRYEQYF.